This T cell receptor (beta chain) originates from a study of blood T cells in healthy people across ages. Study findings and constraints: Whereas aged donors had fewer naive CD4+ cells, long-lived donors had more of them and higher diversity. Naive T cell percentage showed a strong correlation with TCR beta diversity.

Points on this clonotype: As yet, its antigen is unknown.

J was trimmed by 10 bases and V by 3 bases; bases with no gene match: 10. The CDR3 has 16 residues. Germline loops: CDR1 SEHNR, CDR2 FQNEAQ (reference sequence). A minimum of 6 micrograms of total RNA was extracted per sample. Combining a sample-barcoded 5' primer with a J-beta primer mix, a second PCR ran for roughly 7 to 11 cycles. MiXCR, applied by TCRdb to the 5' RACE reads, yields one record per CDR3 protein. The sample has hundreds of thousands of distinct CDR3 sequences, under 65% seen once. Source material: blood. The chain recombines TRBV7-9 with TRBJ1-6; 9 bases map to TRBD1. The origin of this receptor is a man in his fifties or sixties in good health. The CDR3 loop reads CASSFASGTGPSPLHF. As DNA, the CDR3 is TGTGCCAGCAGCTTCGCGTCCGGGACAGGGCCCTCACCCCTCCACTTT. Filled out from reference TRBV7-9 and TRBJ1-6, the complete variable domain reads DTGVSQNPRHKITKRGQNVTFRCDPISEHNRLYWYRQTLGQGPEFLTYFQNEAQLEKSRLLSDRFSAERPKGSFSTLEIQRTEQGDSAMYLCASSFASGTGPSPLHFGNGTRLTVT.